This entry lists 2 T cell receptor beta chains sequenced from one sample in a study of monozygotic twins with inflammatory bowel disease. TCRdb re-called the 5' RACE reads and catalogs CDR3 proteins one per entry, DNA excluded. Recorded for this sample: fewer than 550,000 distinct CDR3 sequences. The sample consisted of blood. These receptors came from a human donor with ulcerative colitis or Crohn's disease, or a healthy co-twin of an affected twin (not recorded which).

The chain joins TRBV7-2 to TRBJ2-3; as DNA is missing, the TRBD2 call by TCRdb cannot be tested. Germline CDR1 is SGHTA and CDR2 is FQGNSA. The CDR3 totals 18 residues. The CDR3 loop reads CASSLRLAGIPSTDTQYF.

The chain is built from TRBV5-6 and TRBJ1-1. CDR3 length equals 13 residues. Germline V CDR1 and CDR2: SGHDT, YYEEEE. The CDR3 is CASSLEALTEAFF.